This T cell receptor beta chain was found in a study of blood T cell repertoires in COVID-19. V shed 0 bases and J shed 5 bases, with 18 bases lying between them. CDR1 is SGHAT, CDR2 FQNNGV, per germline. The CDR3 is 17 amino acids. In the original processing: The assay estimated nucleated cells by amplifying reference gene primers. The method was immunoSEQ multiplex PCR; TCRdb's version includes in-frame clones alone and lacks a portion of them. V and J calls and clone size are as listed in that table; D and trimming were resolved from the DNA. There are over 150,000 clones in the sample; 85% to 90% occur only once, and roughly 0.9% lies in the top ten.

The receptor's source is a woman aged 18-29 years who had recovered from COVID-19. Sequenced sample: peripheral blood. The V and J genes are TRBV11-2 and TRBJ2-3; D gene unclear. CDR3 sequence reads: CASSLDLNLVYQDTQYF. The CDR3 region has the DNA TGTGCCAGCAGCTTAGATCTTAATCTGGTCTACCAAGATACGCAGTATTTT. Combining the CDR3 with reference TRBV11-2 and TRBJ2-3 gives the whole variable domain EAGVAQSPRYKIIEKRQSVAFWCNPISGHATLYWYQQILGQGPKLLIQFQNNGVVDDSQLPKDRFSAERLKGVDSTLKIQPAKLEDSAVYLCASSLDLNLVYQDTQYFGPGTRLTVL.